The 11 T cell receptor beta chains below all came from one sample that was sequenced in a study of shared T cell receptors in the human thymus. Some clones are missing from TCRdb's copy, which holds only in-frame ones; the method was immunoSEQ multiplex PCR. Counted here are some 640,000 clones, 87% occurring once; the ten biggest clones make up roughly 0.0087%. The sample was also linked to a second study, of human thymus T cells.

The source material was thymocytes. The receptors were gathered from a boy younger than two with a congenital heart defect.

This chain uses TRBV11-2 with TRBJ1-6, with a possible D match to TRBD1 (6 bases). Deletions cut 2 bases from V and 5 bases from J, with 7 bases between. The CDR3 contains 14 residues. Germline V gene lookup returns CDR1 SGHAT and CDR2 FQNNGV. The CDR3 protein is CASSLTGHNSPLHF. In DNA form, the CDR3 reads TGTGCCAGCAGCTTAACAGGGCATAATTCACCCCTCCACTTT.

CDR3 bases: TGCGCCAGCAGCCAAGACGATCGGGACAGCGATTCCTATGGCTACACCTTC. Its protein is CASSQDDRDSDSYGYTF. The chain recombines TRBV4-3 with TRBJ1-2; 7 bases line up with TRBD1. The junction had 11 bases not matched to a gene; V was cut back by 0 bases and J by 4 bases. The length of the CDR3 is 17 residues. Germline V gives CDR1 LGHNA, CDR2 YSLEER.

This clone was counted once. The V and J genes are TRBV6-6 and TRBJ1-5; D possibly corresponds to TRBD1 (5 bases). V was cut by 4 bases and J by 2 bases, with 15 bases left in between. CDR1 and CDR2 (germline): MNHNY, SVGAGI (reference sequence). The CDR3 length is 16 residues. DNA for the CDR3: TGTGCCAGCAGTTCTTACCCAGGGTACGGCAATCAGCCCCAGCATTTT. This translates into CASSSYPGYGNQPQHF.

This rearrangement joins TRBV7-2 to TRBJ1-1, with TRBD1 matching over 9 bases. This CDR3 region has 15 residues. Germline V gene sequence: CDR1 SGHTA, CDR2 FQGNSA. After removal of 4 bases from V and 7 bases from J, the junction contained 10 bases not matched to a gene. CDR3 coding DNA: TGTGCCAGCAGCTCGCCGTCCCGGGACAGGGATGAAGCTTTCTTT. It translates to CASSSPSRDRDEAFF.

The V and J genes are TRBV7-6 and TRBJ2-1; TRBD2 matches at 8 bases. Unmatched junction bases numbered 12, after V lost 5 bases and J lost 12 bases. Looked up from germline, CDR1 is SGHVS and CDR2 is FNYEAQ. The CDR3 has 14 amino acids. The chain's CDR3 is CASSPGGGGTPQFF. Here the CDR3 DNA reads TGTGCCAGCAGCCCCGGGGGCGGGGGGACCCCGCAGTTCTTC. Full variable domain (missing parts from reference TRBV7-6 and TRBJ2-1): GAGVSQSPRYKVTKRGQDVALRCDPISGHVSLYWYRQALGQGPEFLTYFNYEAQQDKSGLPNDRFSAERPEGSISTLTIQRTEQRDSAMYRCASSPGGGGTPQFFGPGTRLTVL.

The rearrangement links TRBV5-1 to TRBJ1-3; no clear D. The length of the CDR3 is 14 residues. The germline gives CDR1 SGHRS, CDR2 YFSETQ. Trimming left V 1 base short and J 0 bases short, with 5 bases between. CDR3: CASSLHGSGNTIYF. CDR3 nucleotides: TGCGCCAGCAGCTTGCACGGCTCTGGAAACACCATATATTTT.

The CDR3, as DNA: TGCGCCAGCAGCCTAACCGGGACTAGCGGGAGGGCCTTAAGTGTTCGGTCCTACGAGCAGTACTTC. It encodes CASSLTGTSGRALSVRSYEQYF. The V and J genes are TRBV5-1 and TRBJ2-7, with TRBD2 matching 16 bases. The trim removed 4 bases at V and 1 base at J, leaving 20 bases unmatched. Germline V gene data show CDR1 as SGHRS and CDR2 as YFSETQ. The CDR3 extends over 22 amino acids.

V usage is TRBV29-1 and J usage is TRBJ2-3; 7 nucleotides line up with TRBD1. This CDR3 is built from 13 residues. CDR1 is SQVTM, CDR2 ANQGSEA, per germline. Unmatched junction bases numbered 4, after V lost 5 bases and J lost 2 bases. The CDR3, as DNA: TGCAGCGTTATCAAGGGGGCCACAGATACGCAGTATTTT. Translated, it gives CSVIKGATDTQYF.

This chain joins TRBV18 and TRBJ1-1; possible D gene TRBD1, 5 bases. Germline values: CDR1 KGHSH, CDR2 LQKENI. V dropped 2 bases and J dropped 6 bases, with 22 bases sitting between them. The CDR3 is 17 amino acids. The CDR3 spells CASSPVPRGIIQAEAFF. The DNA for the CDR3 is TGTGCCAGCTCACCAGTCCCTCGGGGGATAATCCAAGCTGAAGCTTTCTTT.

This chain joins TRBV5-1 and TRBJ2-5, with 9 bases that match TRBD1. Germline-derived CDR1 and CDR2 are SGHRS and YFSETQ. V lost 3 bases to trimming and J lost 0 bases; unmatched junction nucleotides: 18. This CDR3 comprises 20 residues. CDR3 in amino acids: CASSSLGQGSPGEYQETQYF. Written as DNA, the CDR3 is TGCGCCAGCAGCTCCCTGGGACAGGGCTCCCCGGGCGAGTACCAAGAGACCCAGTACTTC.

The chain has TRBV7-2 and TRBJ1-6, with D uncertain. CDR1 and CDR2 (germline): SGHTA, FQGNSA. The V and J ends lost 6 bases and 4 bases respectively, with 10 bases between them. The CDR3 spans 14 residues. CDR3 loop: CASRLAGYNSPLHF. The CDR3 DNA is TGTGCCAGCAGACTTGCGGGGTATAATTCACCCCTCCACTTT.